The clone carrying this TCR beta chain was seen at least ten times. What it binds is unknown. This specimen belongs to a study of blood T cells in healthy people across ages. General observations from the study: It was found that TCR beta diversity correlated strongly with the percentage of naive T cells.

Primers used in a second PCR of about 6 to 12 cycles were a sample-barcoded 5' primer and a J-beta primer mix. TCRdb processed the 5' RACE reads anew with MiXCR; each CDR3 protein has one entry. The repertoire holds over 600,000 distinct CDR3 sequences, with about half as singletons. Germline V gene data show CDR1 as SNHLY and CDR2 as FYNNEI. Trimming left V 1 base short and J 5 bases short, with 8 bases between. This CDR3 is 13 amino acids long. Healthy individuals of Caucasian origin from Russia, aged roughly 6 to 90, served as donors. There were at least 5.5 micrograms of total RNA extracted from every sample.

What was sequenced was blood. This TCR came from a man older than 75 in good health. J is TRBJ2-5 and V is TRBV2; the D gene is possibly TRBD2 (6 bases). Here the CDR3 reads CASSEGLAETQYF. The CDR3 coding sequence is TGTGCCAGCAGTGAAGGGCTAGCGGAGACCCAGTACTTC.